The T cell receptor (beta chain) described here comes from a study of T-cell reconstitution after alpha-beta-depleted transplantation in children. For TCRbeta, the library was prepared with unique molecular identifiers. TCRdb recomputed calls from the PCR reads with MiXCR, one row per CDR3 protein. The data show around 270,000 distinct CDR3 sequences, 6.5% to 9% seen once. The length of the CDR3 is 13 residues. Germline V gives CDR1 SGHTA, CDR2 FQGNSA. Trimming removed 2 bases at V and 5 bases at J, with 6 bases between. Regarding the study as a whole: Newly produced T cells mostly provided counts and TCRbeta diversity after one year, as hyperexpanded clones declined. The origin of alpha-beta T cells about two months after transplant was reportedly several hundred expanded graft clones.

This clonotype was recorded many times. The antigen remains unidentified. The sample was peripheral blood, taken 360 days after TCRalphabeta/CD19-depleted stem cell transplant. The sequence was collected from a female patient aged 2 to 10 who had a stem cell transplant for Fanconi anemia, so the T cells may come from the graft donor. The chain links TRBV7-2 to TRBJ2-2; D unresolved. The CDR3 sequence is CASSLLWTGELFF. In nucleotides, the CDR3 is TGTGCCAGCAGCTTATTGTGGACCGGGGAGCTGTTTTTT.